This entry features one T cell receptor (beta chain) sequence. Its specificity is unknown. The CDR3 extends over 15 amino acids. J was trimmed by 9 bases and V by 7 bases; bases with no gene match: 15. The V gene's germline CDR1 is MDHEN and CDR2 SYDVKM. The data were obtained in a study of CD4 T cells in relation to SARS-CoV-2 and coronaviruses. The overall study: TCR beta CDR3s were sequenced after roughly 10-day antigen culture of PBMCs.

General study results and limits: Crossreactive clones expanded significantly less to SARS-CoV-2 than monoreactive clones.

Some clones are missing from TCRdb's copy, which holds only in-frame ones; the method was immunoSEQ multiplex PCR. The sample has around 40,000 clones, over 70% seen once. The sample was naive CD4+ T cells from PBMCs, cultured in vitro. Stated subset: naive CD4+ T cells isolated by negative enrichment. The sequence came from an adult with COVID-19. The chain combines TRBV28 with TRBJ2-1; TRBD2 agrees at 7 bases. CDR3 amino acids: CASTLEGLRRSEQFF. CDR3 DNA sequence: TGTGCCAGCACCCTAGAGGGACTAAGAAGGAGTGAGCAGTTCTTC.